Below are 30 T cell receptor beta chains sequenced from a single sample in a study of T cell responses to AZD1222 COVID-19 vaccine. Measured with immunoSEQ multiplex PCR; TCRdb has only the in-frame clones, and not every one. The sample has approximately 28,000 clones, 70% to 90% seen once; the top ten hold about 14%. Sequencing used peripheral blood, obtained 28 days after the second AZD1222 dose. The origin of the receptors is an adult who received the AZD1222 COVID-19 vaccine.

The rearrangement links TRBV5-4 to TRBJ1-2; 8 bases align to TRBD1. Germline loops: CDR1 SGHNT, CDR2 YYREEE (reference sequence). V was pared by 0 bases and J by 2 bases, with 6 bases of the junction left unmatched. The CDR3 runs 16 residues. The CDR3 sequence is CASSLGRGRENYGYTF. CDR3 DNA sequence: TGTGCCAGCAGCTTGGGCAGGGGGCGCGAAAACTATGGCTACACCTTC.

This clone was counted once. This CDR3 is CASSPEGGSPLHF. As DNA, the CDR3 is TGTGCCAGCAGCCCCGAAGGTGGATCACCCCTCCACTTT. The chain combines TRBV7-9 with TRBJ1-6; D is unclear. The CDR3 sequence is 13 residues long. Trimming pared 5 bases from V and 10 bases from J, leaving 12 bases between. Germline V gene sequence: CDR1 SEHNR, CDR2 FQNEAQ (reference sequence). Supplemented by reference TRBV7-9 and TRBJ1-6, the full variable domain reads DTGVSQNPRHKITKRGQNVTFRCDPISEHNRLYWYRQTLGQGPEFLTYFQNEAQLEKSRLLSDRFSAERPKGSFSTLEIQRTEQGDSAMYLCASSPEGGSPLHFGNGTRLTVT.

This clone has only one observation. CDR3 sequence: CASSPTTGLGYTF. CDR3 nucleotide sequence: TGTGCCAGCAGCCCGACGACAGGGTTAGGCTACACCTTC. This chain uses TRBV3-1 (or the pseudogene TRBV3-2) with TRBJ1-2; 7 positions agree with TRBD1. The CDR3 has 13 amino acids. Per the germline V gene, CDR1 is LGHDT and CDR2 is YNNKEL (reference sequence). Trimming at V came to 4 bases and at J to 8 bases, leaving 7 bases not matched to a gene.

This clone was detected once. The CDR3 is CASSQGTEHYEQYF. The CDR3 bases are TGCGCCAGCAGCCAAGGGACAGAACACTACGAGCAGTACTTC. The chain is built from TRBV4-3 and TRBJ2-7; tentative D call: TRBD1 (6 bases). V lost 1 base to trimming and J lost 3 bases, with 10 bases between them. Germline V lookup: CDR1 LGHNA, CDR2 YSLEER. This CDR3 is 14 amino acids long.

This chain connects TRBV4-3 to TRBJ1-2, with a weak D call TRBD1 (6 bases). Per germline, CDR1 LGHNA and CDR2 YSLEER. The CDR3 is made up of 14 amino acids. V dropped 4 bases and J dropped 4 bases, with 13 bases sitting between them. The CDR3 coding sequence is TGCGCCAGCAGCCCGACTGGACAGCCCTATGGCTACACCTTC. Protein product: CASSPTGQPYGYTF.

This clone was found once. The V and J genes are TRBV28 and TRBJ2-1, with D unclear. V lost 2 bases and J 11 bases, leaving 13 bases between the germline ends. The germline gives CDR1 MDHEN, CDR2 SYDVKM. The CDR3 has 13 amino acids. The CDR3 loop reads CASSLTEKVQQFF. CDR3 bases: TGTGCCAGCAGTTTAACGGAGAAGGTCCAGCAGTTCTTC.

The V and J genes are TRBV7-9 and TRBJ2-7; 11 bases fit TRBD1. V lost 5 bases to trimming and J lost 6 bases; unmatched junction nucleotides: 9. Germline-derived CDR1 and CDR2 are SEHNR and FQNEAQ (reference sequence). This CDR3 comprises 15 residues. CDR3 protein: CASSRPGTGGGEQYF. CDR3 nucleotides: TGTGCCAGCAGCCGCCCCGGGACAGGGGGTGGCGAGCAGTACTTC.

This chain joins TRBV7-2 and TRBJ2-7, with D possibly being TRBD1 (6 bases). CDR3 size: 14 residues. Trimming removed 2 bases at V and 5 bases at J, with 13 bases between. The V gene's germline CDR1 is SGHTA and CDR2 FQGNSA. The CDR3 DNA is TGTGCCAGCAGCTTATGGCAGGGGTCAAACGAGCAGTACTTC. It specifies CASSLWQGSNEQYF.

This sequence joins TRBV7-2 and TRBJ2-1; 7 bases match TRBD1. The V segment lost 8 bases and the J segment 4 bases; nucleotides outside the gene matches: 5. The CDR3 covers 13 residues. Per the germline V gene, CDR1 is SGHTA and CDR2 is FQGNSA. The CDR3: CASRKGQYNEQFF. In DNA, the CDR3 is TGTGCCAGCCGCAAGGGACAGTACAATGAGCAGTTCTTC.

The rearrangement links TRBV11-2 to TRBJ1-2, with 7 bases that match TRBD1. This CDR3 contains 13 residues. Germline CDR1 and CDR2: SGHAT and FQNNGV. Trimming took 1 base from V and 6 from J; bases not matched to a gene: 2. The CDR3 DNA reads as TGTGCCAGCAGCTTAGGGACAGGCGATGGCTACACCTTC. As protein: CASSLGTGDGYTF.

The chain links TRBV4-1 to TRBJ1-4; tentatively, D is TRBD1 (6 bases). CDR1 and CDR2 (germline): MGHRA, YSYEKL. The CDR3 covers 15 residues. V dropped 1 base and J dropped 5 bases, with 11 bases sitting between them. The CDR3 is CASSQAGTGNEKLFF. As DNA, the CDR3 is TGCGCCAGCAGCCAAGCTGGAACAGGGAATGAAAAACTGTTTTTT.

Here the CDR3 reads CASSDRGGRGSNEQFF. The DNA of the CDR3 is TGTGCCAGCAGTGATCGGGGCGGGCGGGGAAGTAATGAGCAGTTCTTC. The chain carries TRBV2 and TRBJ2-1; D may be TRBD2 (6 bases). There are 16 residues in the CDR3. CDR1 SNHLY and CDR2 FYNNEI come from the germline V gene. V was cut by 3 bases and J by 7 bases, with 19 bases left in between.

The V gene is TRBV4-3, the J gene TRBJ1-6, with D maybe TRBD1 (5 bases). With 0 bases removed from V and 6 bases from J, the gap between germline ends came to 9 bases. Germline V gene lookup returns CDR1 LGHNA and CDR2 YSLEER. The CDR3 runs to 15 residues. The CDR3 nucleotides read TGCGCCAGCAGCCAAGAAGGGGCCGTTAATTCACCCCTCCACTTT. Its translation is CASSQEGAVNSPLHF.

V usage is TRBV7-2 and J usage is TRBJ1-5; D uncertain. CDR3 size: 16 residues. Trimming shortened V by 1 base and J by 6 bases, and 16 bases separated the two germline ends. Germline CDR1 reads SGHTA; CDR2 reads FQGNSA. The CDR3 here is CASSLVNRQVRQPQHF. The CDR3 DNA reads TGTGCCAGCAGCTTAGTCAATAGGCAGGTCCGTCAGCCCCAGCATTTT.

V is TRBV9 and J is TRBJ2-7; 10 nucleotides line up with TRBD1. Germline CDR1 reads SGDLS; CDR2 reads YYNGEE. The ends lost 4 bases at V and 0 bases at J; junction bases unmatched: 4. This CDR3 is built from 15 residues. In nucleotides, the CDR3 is TGTGCCAGCAGCCCCCGACAGGGGGCCTCCTACGAGCAGTACTTC. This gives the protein CASSPRQGASYEQYF. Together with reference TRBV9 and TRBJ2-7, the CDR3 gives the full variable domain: DSGVTQTPKHLITATGQRVTLRCSPRSGDLSVYWYQQSLDQGLQFLIQYYNGEERAKGNILERFSAQQFPDLHSELNLSSLELGDSALYFCASSPRQGASYEQYFGPGTRLTVT.

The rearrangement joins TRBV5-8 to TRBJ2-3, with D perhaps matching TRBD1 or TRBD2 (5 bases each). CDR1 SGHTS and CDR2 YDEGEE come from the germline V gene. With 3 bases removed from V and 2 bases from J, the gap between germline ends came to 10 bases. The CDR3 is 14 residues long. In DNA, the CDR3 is TGTGCCAGCAGCTCCGGGACGGCCACAGATACGCAGTATTTT. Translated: CASSSGTATDTQYF.

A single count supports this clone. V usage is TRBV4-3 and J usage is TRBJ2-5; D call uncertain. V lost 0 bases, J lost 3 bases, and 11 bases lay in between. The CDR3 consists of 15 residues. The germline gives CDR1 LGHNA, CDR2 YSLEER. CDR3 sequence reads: CASSQDFTKKETQYF. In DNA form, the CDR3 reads TGCGCCAGCAGCCAAGATTTCACAAAAAAAGAGACCCAGTACTTC.

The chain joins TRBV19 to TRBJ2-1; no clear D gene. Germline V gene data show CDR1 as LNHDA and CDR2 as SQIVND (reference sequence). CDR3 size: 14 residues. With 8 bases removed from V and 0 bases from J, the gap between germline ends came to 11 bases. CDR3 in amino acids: CASRPGPSYNEQFF. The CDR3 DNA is TGTGCCAGTCGACCGGGCCCCTCCTACAATGAGCAGTTCTTC.

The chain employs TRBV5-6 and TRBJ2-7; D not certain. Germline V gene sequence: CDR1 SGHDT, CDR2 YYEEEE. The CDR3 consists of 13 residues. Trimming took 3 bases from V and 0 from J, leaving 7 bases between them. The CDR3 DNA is TGTGCCAGCAGCTCGGAAGTCTCCTACGAGCAGTACTTC. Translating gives CASSSEVSYEQYF.

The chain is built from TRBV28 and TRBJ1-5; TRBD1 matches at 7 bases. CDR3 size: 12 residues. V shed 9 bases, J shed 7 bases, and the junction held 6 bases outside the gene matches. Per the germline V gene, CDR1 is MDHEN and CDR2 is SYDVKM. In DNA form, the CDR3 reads TGTGCCAGTCGACAGGGAGAACAGCCCCAGCATTTT. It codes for CASRQGEQPQHF. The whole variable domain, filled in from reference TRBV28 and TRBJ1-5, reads DVKVTQSSRYLVKRTGEKVFLECVQDMDHENMFWYRQDPGLGLRLIYFSYDVKMKEKGDIPEGYSVSREKKERFSLILESASTNQTSMYLCASRQGEQPQHFGDGTRLSIL.

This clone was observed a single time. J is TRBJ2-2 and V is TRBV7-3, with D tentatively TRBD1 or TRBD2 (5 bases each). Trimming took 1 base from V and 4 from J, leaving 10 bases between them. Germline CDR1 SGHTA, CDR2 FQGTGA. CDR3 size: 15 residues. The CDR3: CASSLMGRRTGELFF. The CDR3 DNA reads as TGTGCCAGCAGCTTAATGGGACGTCGCACCGGGGAGCTGTTTTTT.

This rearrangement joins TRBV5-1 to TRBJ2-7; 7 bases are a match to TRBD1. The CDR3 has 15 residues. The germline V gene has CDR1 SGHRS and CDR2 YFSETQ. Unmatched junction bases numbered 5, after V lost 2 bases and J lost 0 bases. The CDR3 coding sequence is TGCGCCAGCAGCTTCAGACAGGGACCCTCCTACGAGCAGTACTTC. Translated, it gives CASSFRQGPSYEQYF.

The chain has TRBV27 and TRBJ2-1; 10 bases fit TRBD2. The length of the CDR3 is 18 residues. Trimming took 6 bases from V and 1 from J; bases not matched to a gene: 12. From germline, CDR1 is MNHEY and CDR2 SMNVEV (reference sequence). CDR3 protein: CASSQSASGGPSYNEQFF. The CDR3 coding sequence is TGTGCCAGCAGCCAGTCGGCTAGCGGGGGACCTTCCTACAATGAGCAGTTCTTC.

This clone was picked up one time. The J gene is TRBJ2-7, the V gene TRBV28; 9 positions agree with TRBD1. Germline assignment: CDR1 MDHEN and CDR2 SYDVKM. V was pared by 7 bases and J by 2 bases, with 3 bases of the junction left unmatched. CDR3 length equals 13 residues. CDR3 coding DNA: TGTGCCAGCACCAACAGGGGGCCCTACGAGCAGTACTTC. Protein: CASTNRGPYEQYF. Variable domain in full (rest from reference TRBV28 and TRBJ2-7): DVKVTQSSRYLVKRTGEKVFLECVQDMDHENMFWYRQDPGLGLRLIYFSYDVKMKEKGDIPEGYSVSREKKERFSLILESASTNQTSMYLCASTNRGPYEQYFGPGTRLTVT.

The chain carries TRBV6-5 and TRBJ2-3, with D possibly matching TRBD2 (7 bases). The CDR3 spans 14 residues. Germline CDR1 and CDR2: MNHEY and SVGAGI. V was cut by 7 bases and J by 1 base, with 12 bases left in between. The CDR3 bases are TGTGCCAGCAAGCGGGACACAGGCACAGATACGCAGTATTTT. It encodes CASKRDTGTDTQYF.

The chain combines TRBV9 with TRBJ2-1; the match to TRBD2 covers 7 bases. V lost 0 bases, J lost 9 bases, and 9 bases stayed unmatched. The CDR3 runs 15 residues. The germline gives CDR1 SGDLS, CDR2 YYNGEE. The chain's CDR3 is CASSVGGLGFGEQFF. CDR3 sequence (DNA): TGTGCCAGCAGCGTAGGAGGACTAGGCTTCGGTGAGCAGTTCTTC.

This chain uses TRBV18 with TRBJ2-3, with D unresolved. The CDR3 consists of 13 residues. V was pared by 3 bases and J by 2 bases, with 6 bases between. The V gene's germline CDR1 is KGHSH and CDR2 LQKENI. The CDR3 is CASSPADTDTQYF. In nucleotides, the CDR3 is TGTGCCAGCTCACCCGCGGACACAGATACGCAGTATTTT. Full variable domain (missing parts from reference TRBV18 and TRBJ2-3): NAGVMQNPRHLVRRRGQEARLRCSPMKGHSHVYWYRQLPEEGLKFMVYLQKENIIDESGMPKERFSAEFPKEGPSILRIQQVVRGDSAAYFCASSPADTDTQYFGPGTRLTVL.

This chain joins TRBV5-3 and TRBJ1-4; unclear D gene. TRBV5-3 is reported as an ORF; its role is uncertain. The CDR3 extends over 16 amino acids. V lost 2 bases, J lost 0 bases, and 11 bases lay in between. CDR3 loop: CARSFTGDPTNEKLFF. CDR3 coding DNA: TGTGCCAGAAGCTTCACGGGAGACCCAACTAATGAAAAACTGTTTTTT.

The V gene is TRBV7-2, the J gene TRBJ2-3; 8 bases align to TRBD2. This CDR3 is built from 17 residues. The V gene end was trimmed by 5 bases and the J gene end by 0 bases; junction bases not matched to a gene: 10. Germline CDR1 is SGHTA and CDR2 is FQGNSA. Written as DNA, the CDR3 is TGTGCCAGCAGCCGGGGGGGGTTGACTACTAGCACAGATACGCAGTATTTT. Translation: CASSRGGLTTSTDTQYF.

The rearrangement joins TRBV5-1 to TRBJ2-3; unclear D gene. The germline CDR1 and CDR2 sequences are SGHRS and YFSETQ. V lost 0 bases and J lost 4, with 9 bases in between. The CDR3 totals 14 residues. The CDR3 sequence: CASSLVSGSDTQYF. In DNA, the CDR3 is TGCGCCAGCAGCTTGGTCTCAGGTTCAGATACGCAGTATTTT.